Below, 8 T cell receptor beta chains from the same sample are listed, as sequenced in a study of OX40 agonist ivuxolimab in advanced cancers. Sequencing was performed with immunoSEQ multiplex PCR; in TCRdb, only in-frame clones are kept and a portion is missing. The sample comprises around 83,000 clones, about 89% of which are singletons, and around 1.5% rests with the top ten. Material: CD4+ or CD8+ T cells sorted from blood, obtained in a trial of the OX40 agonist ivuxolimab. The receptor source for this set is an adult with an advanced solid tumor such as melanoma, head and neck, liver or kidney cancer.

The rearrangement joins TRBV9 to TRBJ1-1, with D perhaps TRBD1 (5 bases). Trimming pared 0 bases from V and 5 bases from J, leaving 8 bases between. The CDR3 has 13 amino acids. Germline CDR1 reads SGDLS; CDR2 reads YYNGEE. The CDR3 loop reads CASSVVAGTEAFF. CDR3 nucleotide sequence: TGTGCCAGCAGCGTAGTGGCAGGGACTGAAGCTTTCTTT.

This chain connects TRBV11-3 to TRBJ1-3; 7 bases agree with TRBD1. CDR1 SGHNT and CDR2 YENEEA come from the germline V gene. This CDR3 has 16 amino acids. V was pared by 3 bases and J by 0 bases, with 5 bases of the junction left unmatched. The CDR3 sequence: CASSFGTASSGNTIYF. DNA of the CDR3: TGTGCCAGCAGCTTCGGGACAGCTAGCTCTGGAAACACCATATATTTT.

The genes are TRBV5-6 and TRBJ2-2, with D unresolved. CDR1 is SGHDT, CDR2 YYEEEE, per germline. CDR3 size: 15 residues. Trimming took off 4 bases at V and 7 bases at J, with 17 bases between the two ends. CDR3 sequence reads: CASSPRRLHGGELFF. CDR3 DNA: TGTGCCAGCAGCCCTCGTCGACTCCACGGCGGGGAGCTGTTTTTT.

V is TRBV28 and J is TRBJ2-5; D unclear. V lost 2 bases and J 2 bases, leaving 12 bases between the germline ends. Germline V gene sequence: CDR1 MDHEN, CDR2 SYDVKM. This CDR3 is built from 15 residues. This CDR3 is CASSLPRYLQETQYF. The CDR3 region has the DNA TGTGCCAGCAGTTTACCCCGCTACTTACAAGAGACCCAGTACTTC.

CDR3 sequence (DNA): TGTGCCAGCAGCTTAGGGCAGGGGGCTGTAGAGACCCAGTACTTC. Encoded protein: CASSLGQGAVETQYF. The chain recombines TRBV7-9 with TRBJ2-5; 8 nucleotides match TRBD1. The CDR3 totals 15 residues. The ends lost 1 base at V and 4 bases at J; junction bases unmatched: 5. Germline values: CDR1 SEHNR, CDR2 FQNEAQ (reference sequence).

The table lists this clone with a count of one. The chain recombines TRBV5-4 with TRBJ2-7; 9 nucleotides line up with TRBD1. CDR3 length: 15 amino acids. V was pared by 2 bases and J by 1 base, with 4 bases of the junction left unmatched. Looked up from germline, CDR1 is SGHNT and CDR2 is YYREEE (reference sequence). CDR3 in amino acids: CASSLRDRVSYEQYF. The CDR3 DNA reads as TGTGCCAGCAGCTTAAGGGACAGGGTATCCTACGAGCAGTACTTC.

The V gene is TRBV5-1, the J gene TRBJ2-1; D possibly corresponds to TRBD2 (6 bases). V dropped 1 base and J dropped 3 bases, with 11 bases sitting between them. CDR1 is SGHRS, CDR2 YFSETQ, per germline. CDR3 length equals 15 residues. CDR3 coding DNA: TGCGCCAGCAGCTTGTTCCCGGAGGGCTACAATGAGCAGTTCTTC. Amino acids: CASSLFPEGYNEQFF.

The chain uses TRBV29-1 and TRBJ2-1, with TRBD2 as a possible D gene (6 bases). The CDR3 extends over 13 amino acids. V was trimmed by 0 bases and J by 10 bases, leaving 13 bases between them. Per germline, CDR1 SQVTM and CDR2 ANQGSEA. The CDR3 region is CSVEDGSSVEQFF. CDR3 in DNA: TGCAGCGTTGAAGACGGCTCTAGCGTAGAGCAGTTCTTC.